This entry is about one T cell receptor beta chain. Its antigen is unidentified. This sample stems from a study of cytomegalovirus exposure and HLA in healthy donors. Study-wide findings and caveats: Listed as cytomegalovirus-associated were 150 to 200 TCR beta chains.

The donors were part of the 120-subject validation cohort, which stood apart from the roughly 670-subject first cohort. Clones were sequenced by immunoSEQ multiplex PCR, and TCRdb holds only the in-frame ones, with some missing. The sample has some 84,000 clones, under 95% seen once. The specimen sequenced was PBMCs. The clonotype comes from a man aged 25-45 years in good health and CMV-seronegative.

CDR3 loop: CASSRPGSNQPQHF. The CDR3, as DNA: TGTGCCAGCAGTCGTCCAGGTAGCAATCAGCCCCAGCATTTT. The chain carries TRBV28 and TRBJ1-5, with no clear D. Germline V CDR1 and CDR2: MDHEN, SYDVKM. The CDR3 covers 14 residues. V lost 5 bases and J lost 0, with 8 bases in between.